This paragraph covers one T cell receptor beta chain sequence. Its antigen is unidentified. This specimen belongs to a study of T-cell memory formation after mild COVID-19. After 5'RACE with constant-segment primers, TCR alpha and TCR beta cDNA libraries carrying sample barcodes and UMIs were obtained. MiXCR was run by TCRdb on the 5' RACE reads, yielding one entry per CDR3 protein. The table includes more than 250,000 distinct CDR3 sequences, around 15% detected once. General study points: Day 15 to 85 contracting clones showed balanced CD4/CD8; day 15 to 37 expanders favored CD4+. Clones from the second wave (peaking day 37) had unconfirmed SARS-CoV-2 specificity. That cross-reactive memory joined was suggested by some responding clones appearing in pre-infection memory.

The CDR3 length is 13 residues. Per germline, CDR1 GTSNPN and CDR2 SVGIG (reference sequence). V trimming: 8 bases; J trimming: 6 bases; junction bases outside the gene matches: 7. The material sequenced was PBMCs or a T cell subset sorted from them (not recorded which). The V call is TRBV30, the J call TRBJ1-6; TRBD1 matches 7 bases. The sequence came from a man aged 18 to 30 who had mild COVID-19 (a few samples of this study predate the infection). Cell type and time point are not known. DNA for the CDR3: TGTGCCCGACGGGCAGGGGGTAATTCACCCCTCCACTTT. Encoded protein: CARRAGGNSPLHF.